This TCR beta chain appears in the sequencing data of a study of blood T cell repertoires in COVID-19. TCRdb's table, derived via immunoSEQ multiplex PCR, lists solely in-frame clones and lacks some. The sample contains about 190,000 clones, roughly 88% of which appear only once. V was pared by 8 bases and J by 1 base, with 8 bases between. The CDR3 extends over 12 amino acids. Sequencing was performed on peripheral blood. V gene TRBV12-3 or TRBV12-4 combines with J gene TRBJ1-2; D gene unclear. This receptor was obtained from a woman between 40 and 50 years old who had recovered from COVID-19. The CDR3 protein is CASSEVNYGYTF. The CDR3 DNA reads as TGTGCCAGCTCGGAGGTTAACTATGGCTACACCTTC.